The TCR beta chain under discussion was sequenced for a study of blood T cell repertoires in COVID-19. Study at large: Some COVID-19 samples were acute and others convalescent; all came from the United States, Italy and Spain. The analysed material was cDNA or gDNA that came from T cells, B-cell-depleted T cells, or PBMCs.

Trimming pared 3 bases from V and 5 bases from J, leaving 10 bases between. The CDR3 extends over 13 amino acids. Germline CDR1 is LGHDT and CDR2 is YNNKEL (reference sequence). How the authors handled the data: Cell counts per sample came from amplifying reference gene primers. Generated by immunoSEQ multiplex PCR, the TCRdb table keeps only in-frame clones and is missing some. Clone size and the V and J calls come from that table; the DNA yielded D and trimming. Of 95,000 or so clones listed, roughly 79% are singletons. The Seattle patients, enrolled during active infection, were followed longitudinally.

The chain uses TRBV3-1 (or the pseudogene TRBV3-2) and TRBJ2-5; D remains unclear. This TCR was recovered from a man aged 80 or over with COVID-19, enrolled during active disease. Specimen: peripheral blood. This CDR3 reads CASSHNSRETQYF. Here the CDR3 DNA reads TGTGCCAGCAGCCATAATTCCCGGGAGACCCAGTACTTC.